The present TCR beta chain was sequenced within a study of T cells after yellow fever vaccination. The study, taken as a whole, reports: A large majority of primary-vaccination clones showed up again after the booster (around 96% CD4, 88% CD8).

TCRdb analysed the 5' RACE reads with MiXCR anew, one entry per CDR3 protein. The sample gives hundreds of thousands of distinct CDR3 sequences, around 12% of which show up once; just under 15% is in the top ten. To note about this clonotype: What it binds is unknown.

The CDR3 runs 15 residues. Germline CDR1 and CDR2: SGHTA and FQGNSA. V gave up 1 base and J gave up 6 bases; unmatched junction bases: 8. This specimen was PBMCs, taken on the day of the yellow fever booster vaccination. V usage is TRBV7-2 and J usage is TRBJ1-1; 7 bases align to TRBD1. The clonotype comes from a man aged 25-40 years who received the YFV17D yellow fever vaccine. The CDR3 nucleotides are TGTGCCAGCAGCTTAGGACAGGGAATTAGGGCTGAAGCTTTCTTT. This translates into CASSLGQGIRAEAFF.